These T cell receptor beta chains were read from a single sample in a study of human T cells and chemical hapten exposure. TCRdb re-called the RACE reads through MiXCR, storing one row per CDR3 protein. The sample comprises 200,000 to 300,000 distinct CDR3 sequences, about 9% of which are singletons, and under 2.5% rests with the top ten. The input for sequencing was whole blood, taken in connection with sensitization to the hapten diphenylcyclopropenone (DPC). The source of these receptors is a woman between 35 and 50 years old with alopecia areata. Some clones in this sample may be carry-over from other donors' samples. Both conserved end residues are part of each CDR3. The D gene is left open where the match is weak. Not all rows give a size; the values are once, few, many and, for expanded clones, a class.

V gene	clone size	D gene	J gene	CDR3 protein	CDR3 DNA
TRBV7-9	few	NA	TRBJ1-1	CASSPLGQLNTEAFF	TGTGCCAGCAGCCCCCTCGGACAGTTGAACACTGAAGCTTTCTTT
TRBV28	NA	NA	TRBJ2-7	CASNLVGSHEQYF	TGTGCCAGCAACTTGGTGGGCTCCCACGAGCAGTACTTC
TRBV20-1	many	NA	TRBJ1-1	CSAPPDWAGTEAFF	TGCAGTGCTCCCCCCGACTGGGCGGGGACTGAAGCTTTCTTT
TRBV6-6	NA	NA	TRBJ1-5	CASSYREGGNQPQHF	TGTGCCAGCAGTTACAGGGAGGGAGGCAATCAGCCCCAGCATTTT
TRBV2	few	NA	TRBJ2-1	CASSDSEPRYEQFF	TGTGCCAGCAGTGATTCGGAGCCCCGGTATGAGCAGTTCTTC
TRBV2	NA	NA	TRBJ1-5	CASSENRAGNQPQHF	TGTGCCAGCAGCGAAAACAGGGCGGGCAATCAGCCCCAGCATTTT
TRBV18	NA	TRBD1	TRBJ2-7	CASSPGTGVDEQYF	TGTGCCAGCTCACCCGGGACAGGGGTCGACGAGCAGTACTTC
TRBV6-6	few	NA	TRBJ2-1	CASNAPRNHEQFF	TGTGCCAGCAACGCTCCTAGAAACCATGAGCAGTTCTTC
TRBV12-3/TRBV12-4	NA	TRBD1	TRBJ1-1	CASSLGQGARLNTEAFF	TGTGCCAGCAGTTTAGGTCAGGGGGCGCGGCTGAACACTGAAGCTTTCTTT
TRBV6-2/TRBV6-3	NA	NA	TRBJ2-1	CASGLSMEQFF	TGTGCCAGCGGGCTCTCGATGGAGCAGTTCTTC
TRBV4-2	many	NA	TRBJ2-1	CASSQARQEQFF	TGTGCCAGCAGCCAAGCAAGACAGGAGCAGTTCTTC
TRBV21-1	NA	NA	TRBJ2-7	CASDRTREQYF	TGTGCCAGCGACAGGACGAGGGAGCAGTACTTC
TRBV9	few	NA	TRBJ1-1	CASSVGLGNTEAFF	TGTGCCAGCAGCGTAGGTTTAGGAAACACTGAAGCTTTCTTT
TRBV5-1	NA	NA	TRBJ2-3	CASSEGRTPSTDTQYF	TGCGCCAGCAGCGAGGGAAGGACTCCTAGCACAGATACGCAGTATTTT
TRBV6-2/TRBV6-3	many	NA	TRBJ2-3	CASRRGVPTDTQYF	TGTGCCAGCAGGAGGGGTGTACCTACAGATACGCAGTATTTT
TRBV5-1	few	TRBD1	TRBJ2-3	CASRTDRDTDTQYF	TGCGCCAGCAGAACCGACAGGGACACAGATACGCAGTATTTT
TRBV28	few	TRBD2	TRBJ2-5	CASSPPKREETQYF	TGTGCCAGCAGTCCCCCTAAGCGGGAGGAGACCCAGTACTTC
TRBV20-1	NA	NA	TRBJ1-1	CSAPRGEAFF	TGCAGTGCCCCGCGGGGCGAAGCTTTCTTT
TRBV10-3	NA	TRBD1	TRBJ2-2	CAIRDRENTGELFF	TGTGCCATCAGGGACAGGGAGAACACCGGGGAGCTGTTTTTT
TRBV20-1	NA	NA	TRBJ1-4	CSALREKLFF	TGCAGTGCGCTCAGGGAAAAACTGTTTTTT
TRBV20-1	few	TRBD2	TRBJ2-1	CSAGAAPSGDEQFF	TGCAGTGCTGGGGCGGCGCCGAGCGGGGATGAGCAGTTCTTC
TRBV18	many	NA	TRBJ1-1	CASSRKTAEAFF	TGTGCCAGCTCACGTAAGACAGCTGAAGCTTTCTTT
TRBV10-3	many	TRBD2	TRBJ2-1	CAISEPGLAGSEQFF	TGTGCCATCAGTGAGCCTGGTCTAGCGGGAAGTGAGCAGTTCTTC
TRBV14	NA	NA	TRBJ1-1	CASSQEFGRTTEAFF	TGTGCCAGCAGCCAAGAATTTGGAAGGACGACTGAAGCTTTCTTT
TRBV6-1	NA	NA	TRBJ1-2	CASTESGGTAYTF	TGTGCCAGTACCGAGTCCGGGGGCACGGCTTACACCTTC
TRBV20-1	few	NA	TRBJ2-7	CSARGPGSPYEQYF	TGCAGTGCTAGAGGCCCGGGGAGCCCCTACGAGCAGTACTTC
TRBV5-1	few	TRBD2	TRBJ2-5	CASSLAGVGETQYF	TGCGCCAGCAGTCTAGCGGGAGTTGGAGAGACCCAGTACTTC
TRBV12-3/TRBV12-4	NA	NA	TRBJ2-7	CASSLIRGIETRF	TGTGCCAGCAGTTTAATCCGCGGGATAGAAACCAGGTTC
TRBV4-1	NA	NA	TRBJ1-5	CASSQEGREPQHF	TGCGCCAGCAGCCAAGAGGGTCGGGAGCCCCAGCATTTT
TRBV27	NA	NA	TRBJ2-5	CASSLRRGQETQYF	TGTGCCAGCAGTTTACGGCGGGGGCAGGAGACCCAGTACTTC
TRBV6-2/TRBV6-3	NA	NA	TRBJ1-1	CASSYSISGATEAFF	TGTGCCAGCAGTTACTCGATCTCAGGGGCGACTGAAGCTTTCTTT
TRBV2	few	TRBD1	TRBJ2-1	CASSRQGALDNEQFF	TGTGCCAGCAGTCGACAGGGGGCTTTGGACAATGAGCAGTTCTTC
TRBV6-5	NA	NA	TRBJ1-1	CASSYSRAAKNTEAFF	TGTGCCAGCAGTTACTCGAGGGCAGCTAAGAACACTGAAGCTTTCTTT
TRBV5-1	NA	TRBD2	TRBJ2-1	CASSPTTGGPGEQFF	TGCGCCAGCAGCCCCACCACGGGAGGGCCTGGTGAGCAGTTCTTC
TRBV9	NA	TRBD2	TRBJ2-5	CASSPGLAVVETQYF	TGTGCCAGCAGCCCCGGACTAGCGGTTGTCGAGACCCAGTACTTC
TRBV3-1	NA	NA	TRBJ2-3	CASSQDNTSPFPDTQYF	TGTGCCAGCAGCCAAGATAACACTAGCCCTTTCCCCGATACGCAGTATTTT
TRBV18	NA	NA	TRBJ2-1	CASSPLPPGRPRGDEQFF	TGTGCCAGCTCACCCTTACCCCCCGGGAGGCCCAGGGGGGATGAGCAGTTCTTC
TRBV29-1	few	NA	TRBJ1-1	CSALQGEAFF	TGCAGCGCCCTTCAGGGTGAAGCTTTCTTT
TRBV24-1	many	NA	TRBJ1-1	CATSDRGRAFF	TGTGCCACCAGTGATCGGGGGAGAGCTTTCTTT
TRBV10-3	few	TRBD2	TRBJ2-3	CAIRAGTSGTDTQYF	TGTGCCATCAGGGCCGGGACTAGCGGCACAGATACGCAGTATTTT
TRBV27	few	NA	TRBJ1-1	CASSSGTKNTEAFF	TGTGCCAGCAGTAGTGGGACAAAGAACACTGAAGCTTTCTTT
TRBV5-1	many	TRBD1	TRBJ2-2	CASSPGQANTGELFF	TGCGCCAGCAGCCCGGGACAGGCTAACACCGGGGAGCTGTTTTTT
TRBV7-9	few	NA	TRBJ2-1	CASSSRQASSYNEQFF	TGTGCCAGCAGCTCGCGACAGGCGAGCTCCTACAATGAGCAGTTCTTC
TRBV27	few	NA	TRBJ1-4	CASSLVGANEKLFF	TGTGCCAGCAGTTTGGTGGGAGCGAATGAAAAACTGTTTTTT
TRBV7-9	NA	TRBD2	TRBJ2-1	CASSLTSGRAFEQFF	TGTGCCAGCAGCTTAACTAGCGGGAGAGCGTTTGAGCAGTTCTTC
TRBV12-3/TRBV12-4	few	NA	TRBJ1-6	CASSLGAGDSPLHF	TGTGCCAGCAGTTTGGGAGCGGGGGATTCACCCCTCCACTTT
TRBV5-6	few	NA	TRBJ1-2	CASTLDSGAYYGYTF	TGTGCCAGCACCCTCGACAGCGGGGCATACTATGGCTACACCTTC
TRBV28	NA	TRBD1	TRBJ2-2	CASSSGQAAGELFF	TGTGCCAGCAGTTCTGGACAGGCGGCCGGGGAGCTGTTTTTT
TRBV3-1	few	NA	TRBJ1-4	CASSPAGTVEKLFF	TGTGCCTCGAGTCCGGCGGGAACGGTCGAAAAACTGTTTTTT
TRBV3-1	few	NA	TRBJ1-1	CASSPIGAEAEAFF	TGTGCCAGCAGCCCCATCGGGGCGGAGGCTGAAGCTTTCTTT
TRBV28	few	TRBD1	TRBJ2-2	CASNFLGGSGELFF	TGTGCCAGCAACTTTTTAGGGGGCTCCGGGGAGCTGTTTTTT
TRBV7-9	NA	NA	TRBJ2-7	CASRGGRQAEQYF	TGTGCCAGCAGGGGGGGCCGACAGGCTGAGCAGTACTTC